One sample yielded the 15 T cell receptor beta chains listed below, sequenced in a study of persistence of HIV-infected CD4 T cells. This was the immunoSEQ version 4 assay in survey mode. Clones were sequenced by immunoSEQ multiplex PCR, and TCRdb holds only the in-frame ones, with some missing. The sample consists of around 47,000 clones, approximately 90% of them appearing once. No cognate antigen is known for these TCRs. This nonspecific control used anti-CD3/anti-CD28 bead stimulation of CD4+ T cells. Sorting of responding CD4+ T cells relied on upregulated CD40 ligand together with CD69. Sequenced material: CD4+ T cells sorted from PBMCs after approximately 20-hour stimulation, taken from a patient who received antiretroviral therapy. These receptors originate from an adult man with HIV who was CMV-seropositive.

The genes are TRBV27 and TRBJ2-5; D possibly corresponds to TRBD1 (6 bases). CDR1 and CDR2 from the germline V gene are MNHEY and SMNVEV (reference sequence). The CDR3 has 13 amino acids. V dropped 2 bases and J dropped 4 bases, with 8 bases sitting between them. Here the CDR3 DNA reads TGTGCCAGCAGTTTAGAAGGGGGAGAGACCCAGTACTTC. As protein: CASSLEGGETQYF.

The rearrangement uses TRBV19 and TRBJ1-5; D is uncertain. The CDR3 extends over 14 amino acids. Germline CDR1 is LNHDA and CDR2 is SQIVND (reference sequence). The V end lost 0 bases, the J end lost 3 bases, and 6 bases lay between the germline ends. The DNA for the CDR3 is TGTGCCAGTAGTATAGAGGGTCCCAATCAGCCCCAGCATTTT. Translation gives CASSIEGPNQPQHF.

The chain has TRBV16 and TRBJ1-4; no reliable D call. CDR1 and CDR2 from the germline V gene are KGHSY and FQNENV. Trimming pared 4 bases from V and 8 bases from J, leaving 8 bases between. This CDR3 spans 12 amino acids. CDR3 bases: TGTGCCAGCAGCCCTGAGCGGGAAAAACTGTTTTTT. Its protein is CASSPEREKLFF.

The CDR3 reads CASSAKGGAGDTEAFF. CDR3 nucleotide sequence: TGTGCCAGCAGTGCCAAGGGGGGGGCGGGGGACACTGAAGCTTTCTTT. The chain links TRBV6-1 to TRBJ1-1; D perhaps matches TRBD1 (6 bases). Trimming shortened V by 4 bases and J by 3 bases, and 18 bases separated the two germline ends. The CDR3 consists of 16 residues. Germline lookup yields CDR1 MNHNS and CDR2 SASEGT.

This chain joins TRBV6-5 and TRBJ1-2; no definite D call. Per germline, CDR1 MNHEY and CDR2 SVGAGI. Between the trimmed V and J ends, which lost 6 bases and 5 bases, there was a span of 16 bases. This CDR3 has 14 residues. CDR3 nucleotides: TGTGCCAGCAGAACCGTTGAGGCGAGATATGGCTACACCTTC. Amino acid sequence: CASRTVEARYGYTF.

The chain recombines TRBV20-1 with TRBJ2-7; D is unresolved. The CDR3 loop spans 11 amino acids. V was clipped by 6 bases and J by 10 bases, with 16 bases between them. The V gene's germline CDR1 is DFQATT and CDR2 SNEGSKA (reference sequence). CDR3 in amino acids: CSAYDSPVQYF. The CDR3 nucleotides are TGCAGTGCGTACGATTCTCCCGTTCAGTACTTC.

This rearrangement joins TRBV2 to TRBJ2-1; the D gene is possibly TRBD1 (6 bases). Germline assignment: CDR1 SNHLY and CDR2 FYNNEI. The CDR3 sequence is 13 residues long. The V end lost 9 bases, the J end lost 6 bases, and 15 bases lay between the germline ends. The CDR3 DNA follows: TGTGCCAGGTCCCCGGGACACGGCAATGAGCAGTTCTTC. Its protein product is CARSPGHGNEQFF.

This sequence joins TRBV4-2 and TRBJ1-4, with no clear D. Germline CDR1 and CDR2: LGHNA and YNFKEQ. CDR3 size: 15 residues. With 0 bases removed from V and 0 bases from J, the gap between germline ends came to 5 bases. The CDR3 loop reads CASSQDRATNEKLFF. CDR3 nucleotide sequence: TGTGCCAGCAGCCAAGACCGTGCAACTAATGAAAAACTGTTTTTT.

The CDR3 coding sequence is TGTGCCAACTCCCACAGGAGCTCCTACAATGAGCAGTTCTTC. Its protein is CANSHRSSYNEQFF. The V call is TRBV28, the J call TRBJ2-1, with D possibly being TRBD1 (5 bases). In germline, CDR1 is MDHEN, CDR2 SYDVKM. Between the trimmed V and J ends, which lost 10 bases and 0 bases, there was a span of 13 bases. This CDR3 is 14 amino acids long.

This clone was seen only a few times. The chain has TRBV28 and TRBJ1-4; a weak D match, TRBD1 (5 bases). The V gene's germline CDR1 is MDHEN and CDR2 SYDVKM. Trimming left V 5 bases short and J 5 bases short, with 9 bases between. The length of the CDR3 is 13 residues. The CDR3 protein is CASSRQQNEKLFF. The CDR3 DNA reads as TGTGCCAGCAGTAGACAGCAAAATGAAAAACTGTTTTTT.

The chain links TRBV4-1 to TRBJ2-2, with TRBD1 as a possible D gene (6 bases). The V end was cut by 0 bases, the J end by 0 bases, with 11 bases between. CDR3 length: 17 amino acids. The germline V gene encodes CDR1 MGHRA and CDR2 YSYEKL. The chain's CDR3 is CASSQDVGAANTGELFF. The DNA of the CDR3 is TGCGCCAGCAGCCAAGATGTGGGGGCGGCGAACACCGGGGAGCTGTTTTTT.

The rearrangement joins TRBV2 to TRBJ1-3; no definite D call. Trimming took off 3 bases at V and 3 bases at J, with 9 bases between the two ends. Looked up from germline, CDR1 is SNHLY and CDR2 is FYNNEI. The CDR3 extends over 14 amino acids. The DNA for the CDR3 is TGTGCCAGCAGTGATTCTGGGGATGGAAACACCATATATTTT. Amino acid sequence: CASSDSGDGNTIYF.

This clone is a singleton in its sample. The chain couples TRBV7-2 to TRBJ1-6, with D perhaps matching TRBD1 (5 bases). CDR1 is SGHTA, CDR2 FQGNSA, per germline. The CDR3 length is 15 residues. Trimming took 3 bases from V and 3 from J, leaving 9 bases between them. CDR3 region: CASSFTGFYNSPLHF. The CDR3 nucleotides read TGTGCCAGCAGCTTCACAGGCTTCTATAATTCACCCCTCCACTTT.

The chain recombines TRBV19 with TRBJ2-2; 9 bases line up with TRBD1. This CDR3 comprises 16 residues. V was clipped by 8 bases and J by 2 bases; unmatched bases: 9. Germline V gene sequence: CDR1 LNHDA, CDR2 SQIVND (reference sequence). The CDR3 region has the DNA TGTGCCAGTCACGAACGGGGACAGGGTAACACCGGGGAGCTGTTTTTT. Residues: CASHERGQGNTGELFF.

The chain couples TRBV9 to TRBJ2-7; TRBD2 aligns across 8 bases. This CDR3 contains 14 residues. Germline loops: CDR1 SGDLS, CDR2 YYNGEE. After removal of 4 bases from V and 0 bases from J, the junction contained 3 bases not matched to a gene. CDR3: CASSLSGGSYEQYF. The DNA for the CDR3 is TGTGCCAGCAGCCTAAGCGGGGGCTCCTACGAGCAGTACTTC.